This TCR beta chain was recovered during a study of T cell repertoires in cytomegalovirus infection. TCRdb analysed the reads with MiXCR anew, one entry per CDR3 protein. This table holds about 250,000 distinct CDR3 sequences, approximately 15% found once. Per germline, CDR1 SNHLY and CDR2 FYNNEI. The CDR3 runs to 13 residues. The ends were cut back, 8 bases at V and 2 bases at J, with 13 bases in the middle. The V call is TRBV2, the J call TRBJ2-7, with a possible D match to TRBD2 (6 bases). The sequenced sample was CD8+ T cells from PBMCs. The source is a human donor in good health (CMV status not recorded). Some clones in this sample may be carry-over from other donors' samples. The CDR3 sequence: CASSTGVTYEQYF. The DNA of the CDR3 is TGTGCCAGCTCAACGGGGGTGACCTACGAGCAGTACTTC.